What follows describes a single TCR beta chain. Its specificity is not known. Expressed TCRB transcripts were sequenced, since all the RNA that had been isolated was reverse transcribed. TCRdb keeps only in-frame clones here, not all; method: immunoSEQ multiplex PCR. Among approximately 470,000 clones, roughly 31% were seen once, and the ten largest hold around 0.065%. This entry is derived from a study of beta chain features in type 1 diabetes. The study, taken as a whole, reports: Patients with Type 1 diabetes showed moderately but significantly shorter TCRB CDR3s in all four CD4+ subsets. More deletions and fewer insertions at VDJ junctions were seen in type 1 diabetes patients. Any PCR bias toward short templates would affect both groups alike.

V lost 0 bases and J 7 bases, leaving 8 bases between the germline ends. In germline, CDR1 is SGHDT, CDR2 YYEEEE. This CDR3 is built from 13 residues. The chain uses TRBV5-6 and TRBJ2-1; D is unresolved. The TCR comes from a man between 18 and 35 years old in good health. The sample was naive CD4+ T cells from blood. The CDR3 region is CASSLALQNEQFF. CDR3 bases: TGTGCCAGCAGCTTGGCCCTACAAAATGAGCAGTTCTTC.